The 28 T cell receptor beta chains reported below all come from one sample, sequenced in a study of T cells in Graves' hyperthyroidism and ophthalmopathy. There were TCR beta CDR3 regions amplified from RNA transcripts. HTBI primers were used for first-round RT-PCR of the TCR CDR3. Each CDR3 protein is one row after TCRdb ran MiXCR on the multiplex PCR reads. This table has 500,000 to 750,000 distinct CDR3 sequences, around 14% appearing once. Sample: blood. All receptors derive from a woman aged 18 to 35 with Graves' ophthalmopathy.

This clonotype came up a few times. The chain uses TRBV9 and TRBJ2-2; D is uncertain. The germline V gene encodes CDR1 SGDLS and CDR2 YYNGEE. CDR3 size: 14 residues. V was pared by 2 bases and J by 2 bases, with 7 bases between. The CDR3 reads CASSVYPNTGELFF. For the CDR3, the DNA is TGTGCCAGCAGCGTTTACCCAAACACCGGGGAGCTGTTTTTT.

This clonotype was seen a few times. The chain joins TRBV19 to TRBJ2-7; D may be TRBD1 (5 bases). V shed 5 bases and J shed 5 bases, with 22 bases lying between them. CDR3 length equals 16 residues. Germline loops: CDR1 LNHDA, CDR2 SQIVND (reference sequence). The CDR3 loop is CASSHSSGVGLHEQYF. DNA for the CDR3: TGTGCCAGTAGTCATTCTTCTGGTGTGGGGCTACACGAGCAGTACTTC.

This clonotype was seen repeatedly, ten times or more. This chain uses TRBV20-1 with TRBJ2-1, with 14 bases fitting TRBD2. Germline V lookup: CDR1 DFQATT, CDR2 SNEGSKA (reference sequence). J gave up 3 bases and V 1 base, and 8 bases lay outside the gene matches. The CDR3 length is 18 residues. The CDR3 protein is CSARVLSGLAGVYNEQFF. CDR3 DNA: TGCAGTGCTAGAGTCCTCTCGGGACTAGCGGGGGTCTACAATGAGCAGTTCTTC.

This clonotype was seen ten or more times. The chain links TRBV29-1 to TRBJ2-1, with a weak D call TRBD1 (5 bases). Germline assignment: CDR1 SQVTM and CDR2 ANQGSEA. V lost 5 bases and J lost 6, with 14 bases in between. This CDR3 region has 13 residues. As DNA, the CDR3 is TGCAGCGTTTGGGGCAGAGCTAGCAATGAGCAGTTCTTC. Its translation is CSVWGRASNEQFF.

V is TRBV20-1 and J is TRBJ2-3, with D maybe TRBD2 (5 bases). CDR1 is DFQATT and CDR2 is SNEGSKA in the germline V gene (reference sequence). V was shortened by 4 bases and J by 2 bases, with 16 bases between the two germline ends. CDR3 length equals 15 residues. CDR3 residues: CSATEGFATTDTQYF. The CDR3 nucleotides read TGCAGTGCTACTGAGGGATTCGCCACCACAGATACGCAGTATTTT.

V usage is TRBV5-6 and J usage is TRBJ1-6; possibly TRBD1 for D (5 bases). The germline V and J ends were trimmed by 1 base and 5 bases, with 13 bases remaining between them. Germline V gene sequence: CDR1 SGHDT, CDR2 YYEEEE. The CDR3 length is 16 residues. In DNA form, the CDR3 reads TGTGCCAGCAGCTTGAAAGCGAGACAGAATAATTCACCCCTCCACTTT. Amino acid sequence: CASSLKARQNNSPLHF.

The sample holds many counts of this clonotype. The rearrangement joins TRBV18 to TRBJ2-1; D may be TRBD1 (6 bases). CDR3 length equals 14 residues. CDR1 and CDR2 (germline): KGHSH, LQKENI. V gave up 0 bases and J gave up 7 bases, with 10 bases separating them. CDR3 amino acids: CASSPPARGNEQFF. The CDR3 DNA reads as TGTGCCAGCTCACCACCGGCCAGGGGAAATGAGCAGTTCTTC.

CDR3 DNA sequence: TGCAGCGTCTCACTTGGGGGACAGGGGTACAATGAGCAGTTCTTC. Its translation: CSVSLGGQGYNEQFF. This sequence joins TRBV29-1 and TRBJ2-1; TRBD1 matches at 10 bases. J lost 4 bases, V lost 6 bases, and 9 bases had no gene match. The CDR3 covers 15 residues. CDR1 SQVTM and CDR2 ANQGSEA come from the germline V gene.

The chain joins TRBV3-1 to TRBJ1-6, with D perhaps TRBD1 (5 bases). This CDR3 spans 14 amino acids. Between the trimmed V and J ends, which lost 0 bases and 10 bases, there was a span of 10 bases. The germline gives CDR1 LGHDT, CDR2 YNNKEL (reference sequence). CDR3 region: CASSQDRVASPLHF. The CDR3 bases are TGTGCCAGCAGCCAAGACAGGGTTGCGTCACCCCTCCACTTT.

This clonotype was observed many times. The rearrangement joins TRBV4-1 to TRBJ2-3; D gene unclear. The CDR3 covers 16 residues. V was pared by 1 base and J by 4 bases, with 15 bases between. Germline CDR1 is MGHRA and CDR2 is YSYEKL. The CDR3 reads CASSQVRMGGPDTQYF. The CDR3 bases are TGCGCCAGCAGCCAAGTCCGTATGGGTGGCCCAGATACGCAGTATTTT.

Ten or more counts support this clonotype. The chain recombines TRBV18 with TRBJ2-3; a weak D match, TRBD1 (6 bases). Trimming stripped 6 bases from V and 2 bases from J, with 15 bases between. From germline, CDR1 is KGHSH and CDR2 LQKENI. This CDR3 comprises 15 residues. CDR3 nucleotide sequence: TGTGCCAGCTCCCTTCCGGGACACCCCACAGATACGCAGTATTTT. Protein: CASSLPGHPTDTQYF.

The chain combines TRBV7-2 with TRBJ1-6; D might be TRBD1 (6 bases). CDR1 is SGHTA, CDR2 FQGNSA, per germline. The CDR3 spans 16 residues. V lost 5 bases and J lost 7, with 18 bases in between. CDR3 nucleotides: TGTGCCAGCAGCCCGAAGGGGGATAGGAAGAATTCACCCCTCCACTTT. It is translated as CASSPKGDRKNSPLHF.

This clonotype was observed a handful of times. With a much larger clone just one base away, this may be a read error. J is TRBJ1-1 and V is TRBV14; TRBD1 aligns across 7 bases. This CDR3 comprises 14 residues. CDR1 is SGHDN and CDR2 is FVKESK in the germline V gene. The CDR3 here is CACSQDQPGQKAFF. In DNA, the CDR3 is TGTGCCTGCAGCCAAGATCAACCGGGACAGAAAGCTTTCTTT. Complete variable domain (other parts from reference TRBV14 and TRBJ1-1): EAGVTQFPSHSVIEKGQTVTLRCDPISGHDNLYWYRRVMGKEIKFLLHFVKESKQDESGMPNNRFLAERTGGTYSTLKVQPAELEDSGVYFCACSQDQPGQKAFFGQGTRLTVV.

This clonotype occurred a few times. The chain employs TRBV6-2 or TRBV6-3 and TRBJ2-6; D not resolved. V dropped 7 bases and J dropped 4 bases, with 17 bases sitting between them. This CDR3 is built from 16 residues. The germline V gene has CDR1 MNHEY and CDR2 SVGEGT. DNA of the CDR3: TGTGCCAGCACCTTACTTGGGGTGGTGGGGGCCAACGTCCTGACTTTC. Translation: CASTLLGVVGANVLTF.

This clonotype has at least ten counts. The V gene is TRBV6-2 or TRBV6-3, the J gene TRBJ2-3; TRBD2 agrees at 11 bases. The V gene's germline CDR1 is MNHEY and CDR2 SVGEGT. Trimming at V came to 6 bases and at J to 1 base, leaving 12 bases not matched to a gene. This CDR3 contains 18 residues. This chain's CDR3 is CASSPGVAGGLGTDTQYF. The DNA for the CDR3 is TGTGCCAGCAGCCCCGGGGTAGCGGGAGGGCTGGGCACAGATACGCAGTATTTT.

This rearrangement joins TRBV4-1 to TRBJ2-2; unclear D gene. The germline V gene has CDR1 MGHRA and CDR2 YSYEKL. Trimming cost V 4 bases and J 8 bases, with 8 bases left between them. The CDR3 runs 12 residues. The CDR3 is CASSPHKGELFF. In DNA form, the CDR3 reads TGCGCCAGCAGCCCCCATAAAGGGGAGCTGTTTTTT.

Of note for this clonotype: Being one base from a much bigger clone, this may be a read error. This chain joins TRBV24-1 and TRBJ1-2, with a tentative D call TRBD1 (6 bases). The CDR3 is 13 residues long. V dropped 5 bases and J dropped 8 bases, with 14 bases sitting between them. CDR1 and CDR2 (germline): KGHDR, SFDVKD. DNA of the CDR3: TGTGCCACCAGTGGGGGGGCAGGGTACGGCTACACCTTC. Translation gives CATSGGAGYGYTF.

This clonotype was counted only a few times. This chain uses TRBV6-5 with TRBJ1-5; 9 positions match TRBD1. Looked up from germline, CDR1 is MNHEY and CDR2 is SVGAGI. The CDR3 loop spans 16 amino acids. J gave up 6 bases and V 2 bases, and 8 bases lay outside the gene matches. CDR3 residues: CASSYPGTGSFQPQHF. CDR3 bases: TGTGCCAGCAGTTACCCTGGGACAGGGAGTTTTCAGCCCCAGCATTTT.

This clonotype has at least ten counts. The CDR3 coding sequence is TGCAGTGCTGGGGCAAGGGAGCAGTTCTTC. Residues: CSAGAREQFF. The V call is TRBV20-1, the J call TRBJ2-1; weak D call: TRBD1 (5 bases). Trimming removed 5 bases at V and 10 bases at J, with 9 bases between. Germline V gene lookup returns CDR1 DFQATT and CDR2 SNEGSKA (reference sequence). The CDR3 has 10 amino acids.

The table lists this clonotype with many counts. CDR3 in amino acids: CASQGLAGSQETQYF. DNA of the CDR3: TGTGCCAGCCAAGGACTAGCGGGTTCCCAGGAGACCCAGTACTTC. The chain couples TRBV28 to TRBJ2-5; TRBD2 agrees at 11 bases. J was trimmed by 5 bases and V by 8 bases; bases with no gene match: 10. This CDR3 has 15 residues. Looked up from germline, CDR1 is MDHEN and CDR2 is SYDVKM.

There are a few counts of this clonotype. V usage is TRBV20-1 and J usage is TRBJ2-1; TRBD2 matches at 13 bases. This CDR3 comprises 15 residues. After removal of 5 bases from V and 7 bases from J, the junction contained 8 bases not matched to a gene. Germline V gene lookup returns CDR1 DFQATT and CDR2 SNEGSKA (reference sequence). CDR3 loop: CSALPGLAGRNEQFF. In nucleotides, the CDR3 is TGCAGTGCTTTGCCGGGACTAGCGGGAAGGAATGAGCAGTTCTTC.

This clonotype was seen a few times. This rearrangement joins TRBV9 to TRBJ2-5, with 10 bases fitting TRBD1. The CDR3 has 15 residues. The J segment lost 3 bases and the V segment lost 6 bases, leaving 8 bases of the junction unmatched. Germline V gene sequence: CDR1 SGDLS, CDR2 YYNGEE. For the CDR3, the DNA is TGTGCCAGCACCCTAGATGGGACAGGGGAAGAGACCCAGTACTTC. Translation gives CASTLDGTGEETQYF.

This clonotype was seen at least ten times. The chain carries TRBV20-1 and TRBJ1-4; D call uncertain. The V gene's germline CDR1 is DFQATT and CDR2 SNEGSKA (reference sequence). V lost 4 bases and J lost 0, with 9 bases in between. This CDR3 comprises 14 residues. The CDR3: CSAKAHPTNEKLFF. The CDR3 coding sequence is TGCAGTGCTAAGGCGCACCCAACTAATGAAAAACTGTTTTTT.

At least ten counts were recorded for this clonotype. The chain is built from TRBV28 and TRBJ2-1, with TRBD1 matching over 7 bases. Germline assignment: CDR1 MDHEN and CDR2 SYDVKM. Germline trimming cut 5 bases from V and 7 bases from J; bases unmatched to any gene: 8. The CDR3 runs 14 residues. CDR3 DNA sequence: TGTGCCAGCAGTGTTGAACAGGGGCGGAATGAGCAGTTCTTC. It translates to CASSVEQGRNEQFF. Supplemented by reference TRBV28 and TRBJ2-1, the full variable domain reads DVKVTQSSRYLVKRTGEKVFLECVQDMDHENMFWYRQDPGLGLRLIYFSYDVKMKEKGDIPEGYSVSREKKERFSLILESASTNQTSMYLCASSVEQGRNEQFFGPGTRLTVL.

About this clonotype itself: A much larger clone is a single base away; this may be a read error. The chain carries TRBV6-1 and TRBJ1-1; TRBD1 might be the D (5 bases). Germline lookup yields CDR1 MNHNS and CDR2 SASEGT. The CDR3 has 13 residues. The CDR3 loop reads CACSPGPGGEAFF. As DNA, the CDR3 is TGTGCCTGCAGCCCAGGCCCCGGGGGTGAAGCTTTCTTT.

A note on this clonotype: The germline gene is not matched at one end of the junction; a read error may be the cause. This chain uses TRBV2 with TRBJ2-7; D uncertain. Germline V gene sequence: CDR1 SNHLY, CDR2 FYNNEI. This CDR3 is built from 16 residues. CDR3 sequence (DNA): TGCGCCAGCAGCCAAGGTCCAGGTATTTTATCCTACGAGCAGTACTTC. It yields the protein CASSQGPGILSYEQYF.

The CDR3: CASSYRQGRGNYEQYF. CDR3 sequence (DNA): TGTGCCAGCTCATACCGACAGGGTAGGGGGAACTACGAGCAGTACTTC. V gene TRBV18 combines with J gene TRBJ2-7; TRBD1 matches at 7 bases. Trimming removed 5 bases from V and 3 bases from J; junction bases left unmatched: 13. The germline V gene has CDR1 KGHSH and CDR2 LQKENI. The CDR3 sequence is 16 residues long.

There are a few counts of this clonotype. The gene calls are TRBV28 and TRBJ1-4; tentatively, D is TRBD1 (6 bases). Per the germline V gene, CDR1 is MDHEN and CDR2 is SYDVKM. The CDR3 length is 14 residues. V was trimmed by 8 bases and J by 5 bases, leaving 15 bases between them. CDR3: CASLIGGANEKLFF. The CDR3 DNA follows: TGTGCCAGCCTAATAGGGGGAGCCAATGAAAAACTGTTTTTT.